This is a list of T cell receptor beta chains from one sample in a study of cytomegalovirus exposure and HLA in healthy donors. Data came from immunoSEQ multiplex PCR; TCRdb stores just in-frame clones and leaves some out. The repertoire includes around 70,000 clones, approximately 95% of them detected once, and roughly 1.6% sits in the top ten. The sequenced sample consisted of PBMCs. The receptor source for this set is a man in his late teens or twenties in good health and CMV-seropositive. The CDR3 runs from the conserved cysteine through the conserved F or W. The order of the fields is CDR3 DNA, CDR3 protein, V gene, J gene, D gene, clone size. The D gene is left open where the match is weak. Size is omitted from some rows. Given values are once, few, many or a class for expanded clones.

cdr3_nt: TGTGCCAGCAGCCCTGGGGGGGGTGGTGAAAAACTGTTTTTT
cdr3_aa: CASSPGGGGEKLFF
v_call: TRBV9
j_call: TRBJ1-4
d_call: .
clone_size: .

cdr3_nt: TGTGCCATCAGTGGGGGGACAGGGTTAGGCGAGCAGTACTTC
cdr3_aa: CAISGGTGLGEQYF
v_call: TRBV10-3
j_call: TRBJ2-7
d_call: TRBD1
clone_size: .

cdr3_nt: TGCAGCGTTGATTTGCCAGATACAGATACGCAGTATTTT
cdr3_aa: CSVDLPDTDTQYF
v_call: TRBV29-1
j_call: TRBJ2-3
d_call: .
clone_size: .

cdr3_nt: TGTGCCGGCGGGGGCGGGAGGGCGTACAATGAGCAGTTCTTC
cdr3_aa: CAGGGGRAYNEQFF
v_call: TRBV30
j_call: TRBJ2-1
d_call: TRBD2
clone_size: .

cdr3_nt: TGTGCCAGCAGCCTCCCGGTGGTAGCGGGACTGGTAGATACGCAGTATTTT
cdr3_aa: CASSLPVVAGLVDTQYF
v_call: TRBV7-3
j_call: TRBJ2-3
d_call: TRBD2
clone_size: .

cdr3_nt: TGTGCCAGCAGTGTAGACAGGACTAATGAAAAACTGTTTTTT
cdr3_aa: CASSVDRTNEKLFF
v_call: TRBV27
j_call: TRBJ1-4
d_call: .
clone_size: .

cdr3_nt: TGTGCCAGCAGTTCCCGTTTCGGGACAGGAGGGGAAAAACTGTTTTTT
cdr3_aa: CASSSRFGTGGEKLFF
v_call: TRBV28
j_call: TRBJ1-4
d_call: TRBD1
clone_size: .

cdr3_nt: TGTGCCAGCAGTGCTGACAGGTGGTATGTCGAGCAGTACTTC
cdr3_aa: CASSADRWYVEQYF
v_call: TRBV6-1
j_call: TRBJ2-7
d_call: .
clone_size: .

cdr3_nt: TGTGCCAGCAGCTCAGAACAGGCTATCTATGGCTACACCTTC
cdr3_aa: CASSSEQAIYGYTF
v_call: TRBV7-9
j_call: TRBJ1-2
d_call: .
clone_size: .

cdr3_nt: TGTGCCAGGGATCAACAGGGGGCGCCTTACAATGAGCAGTTCTTC
cdr3_aa: CARDQQGAPYNEQFF
v_call: TRBV2
j_call: TRBJ2-1
d_call: TRBD1
clone_size: .

cdr3_nt: TGTGCCAGTAGTGGGACTAGCGGGTCCTACGAGCAGTACTTC
cdr3_aa: CASSGTSGSYEQYF
v_call: TRBV19
j_call: TRBJ2-7
d_call: TRBD2
clone_size: .

cdr3_nt: TGTGCCAGCAGTTACAGCGCGGCAGTCAATGAGCAGTTCTTC
cdr3_aa: CASSYSAAVNEQFF
v_call: TRBV6-6
j_call: TRBJ2-1
d_call: .
clone_size: .

cdr3_nt: TGTGCCAGCTCGCCCGGGACAGGGGGAACTCATGAGCAGTTCTTC
cdr3_aa: CASSPGTGGTHEQFF
v_call: TRBV18
j_call: TRBJ2-1
d_call: TRBD1
clone_size: .

cdr3_nt: TGTGCCAGCAGTCTTGGGGGCTCCCCGCACTATGGCTACACCTTC
cdr3_aa: CASSLGGSPHYGYTF
v_call: TRBV28
j_call: TRBJ1-2
d_call: .
clone_size: once

cdr3_nt: TGTGCCAGCACCTCCGGGACTAGCGGGGGAGATACGCAGTATTTT
cdr3_aa: CASTSGTSGGDTQYF
v_call: TRBV6-1
j_call: TRBJ2-3
d_call: TRBD2
clone_size: .

cdr3_nt: TGTGCCACAATCACCCCGCGTACGTATACGCAGTATTTT
cdr3_aa: CATITPRTYTQYF
v_call: TRBV6-6
j_call: TRBJ2-3
d_call: .
clone_size: .

cdr3_nt: TGTGCCAGCAGCTTACGGGTGGTTAATGAAAAACTGTTTTTT
cdr3_aa: CASSLRVVNEKLFF
v_call: TRBV11-2
j_call: TRBJ1-4
d_call: .
clone_size: .

cdr3_nt: TGTGCCAGCAGCTTATCCGGACTAGCGGGAGGAGGCGGGGAGCTGTTTTTT
cdr3_aa: CASSLSGLAGGGGELFF
v_call: TRBV7-3
j_call: TRBJ2-2
d_call: TRBD2
clone_size: .

cdr3_nt: TGTGCCAGCAGCTTGGGCCAGGGGGCGGACGAGCAGTACTTC
cdr3_aa: CASSLGQGADEQYF
v_call: TRBV5-8
j_call: TRBJ2-7
d_call: TRBD1
clone_size: .

cdr3_nt: TGTGCCAGCAGCATCCGGGACAGGGTTCGTGAGCAGTACTTC
cdr3_aa: CASSIRDRVREQYF
v_call: TRBV7-8
j_call: TRBJ2-7
d_call: TRBD1
clone_size: .

cdr3_nt: TGTGCCATGGGACAGGGAAACACCATATATTTT
cdr3_aa: CAMGQGNTIYF
v_call: TRBV10-3
j_call: TRBJ1-3
d_call: TRBD1
clone_size: .

cdr3_nt: TGCGCCAGCAGCCGGGGACAGTTAGAACACGAGCAGTACTTC
cdr3_aa: CASSRGQLEHEQYF
v_call: TRBV4-1
j_call: TRBJ2-7
d_call: TRBD1
clone_size: .

cdr3_nt: TGCGCCAGCAGGAAGACAGGGGATGTCACAGATACGCAGTATTTT
cdr3_aa: CASRKTGDVTDTQYF
v_call: TRBV5-1
j_call: TRBJ2-3
d_call: TRBD1
clone_size: .

cdr3_nt: TGTGCCAGTAGTGTTATGGCAGGGGGCAATCAGCCCCAGCATTTT
cdr3_aa: CASSVMAGGNQPQHF
v_call: TRBV19
j_call: TRBJ1-5
d_call: .
clone_size: once

cdr3_nt: TGTGCCAGCAGGCAAGGGACTAGCGGGAGGACAATGAGGGAATTCTTC
cdr3_aa: CASRQGTSGRTMREFF
v_call: TRBV7-9
j_call: TRBJ2-1
d_call: TRBD2
clone_size: .

cdr3_nt: TGTGCCTGGAGTGTGGGCGGGCCTCAATCAGATACGCAGTATTTT
cdr3_aa: CAWSVGGPQSDTQYF
v_call: TRBV30
j_call: TRBJ2-3
d_call: .
clone_size: .

cdr3_nt: TGTGCCAGCAGCTTAACGGCGGACAGACGTCTGGAGACCCAGTACTTC
cdr3_aa: CASSLTADRRLETQYF
v_call: TRBV7-3
j_call: TRBJ2-5
d_call: .
clone_size: .

cdr3_nt: TGTGCCAGCAGCTTCAACCTAGCGGTATCCTACGAGCAGTACTTC
cdr3_aa: CASSFNLAVSYEQYF
v_call: TRBV5-6
j_call: TRBJ2-7
d_call: TRBD2
clone_size: .

cdr3_nt: TGTGCCAGCAGCACTTCCCGGTCCTATAATTCACCCCTCCACTTT
cdr3_aa: CASSTSRSYNSPLHF
v_call: TRBV7-6
j_call: TRBJ1-6
d_call: .
clone_size: .

cdr3_nt: TGTGCCTGCAACGGGTCAACTAATGAAAAACTGTTTTTT
cdr3_aa: CACNGSTNEKLFF
v_call: TRBV30
j_call: TRBJ1-4
d_call: .
clone_size: .

cdr3_nt: TGTGCCAGCAGTGACATAGGGACAGGGAACACTGAAGCTTTCTTT
cdr3_aa: CASSDIGTGNTEAFF
v_call: TRBV2
j_call: TRBJ1-1
d_call: TRBD1
clone_size: .

cdr3_nt: TGCGCCAGCACCACGGGACAGCCCAAGGGACAAGAGACCCAGTACTTC
cdr3_aa: CASTTGQPKGQETQYF
v_call: TRBV5-1
j_call: TRBJ2-5
d_call: TRBD1
clone_size: once

cdr3_nt: TGCGCCAGCAGCCAAGATCCGGAAGAGGGCAATCAGCCCCAGCATTTT
cdr3_aa: CASSQDPEEGNQPQHF
v_call: TRBV4-1
j_call: TRBJ1-5
d_call: .
clone_size: .

cdr3_nt: TGTGCCAGCAGCTTGACAGGGGGCGTCGGCTATGGCTACACCTTC
cdr3_aa: CASSLTGGVGYGYTF
v_call: TRBV7-6
j_call: TRBJ1-2
d_call: TRBD1
clone_size: .

cdr3_nt: TGTGCCACCCGTGACAGGTCCAAAAACATTCAGTACTTC
cdr3_aa: CATRDRSKNIQYF
v_call: TRBV6-1
j_call: TRBJ2-4
d_call: .
clone_size: .

cdr3_nt: TGCGCCAGCAGCTTGACTAGCGGGAAGTACAATGAGCAGTTCTTC
cdr3_aa: CASSLTSGKYNEQFF
v_call: TRBV5-1
j_call: TRBJ2-1
d_call: TRBD2
clone_size: .

cdr3_nt: TGTGCCAGCAGCTCCCCCGGGAACAATCAGCCCCAGCATTTT
cdr3_aa: CASSSPGNNQPQHF
v_call: TRBV13
j_call: TRBJ1-5
d_call: .
clone_size: .

cdr3_nt: TGTGCTAGCAGCCCGAGGGAGATCCGACACGGGGAGCTGTTTTTT
cdr3_aa: CASSPREIRHGELFF
v_call: TRBV7-7
j_call: TRBJ2-2
d_call: .
clone_size: .

cdr3_nt: TGTGCCAGCTCACCGGGGACAGCATATTACGAGCAGTACTTC
cdr3_aa: CASSPGTAYYEQYF
v_call: TRBV18
j_call: TRBJ2-7
d_call: TRBD1
clone_size: .

cdr3_nt: TGTGCCAGCATCTCACAGGGGGAGGGGGTCACTGAAGCTTTCTTT
cdr3_aa: CASISQGEGVTEAFF
v_call: TRBV6-6
j_call: TRBJ1-1
d_call: TRBD1
clone_size: .

cdr3_nt: TGTGCCAGTGGGGGGGATACGCAGTATTTT
cdr3_aa: CASGGDTQYF
v_call: TRBV27
j_call: TRBJ2-3
d_call: .
clone_size: .

cdr3_nt: TGTGCCAGCAGTGAAGTGGGAGGCTTAGGCAATCAGCCCCAGCATTTT
cdr3_aa: CASSEVGGLGNQPQHF
v_call: TRBV6-1
j_call: TRBJ1-5
d_call: .
clone_size: .

cdr3_nt: TGTGCCAGCAGACCTCCGGGGAGTAACTATGGCTACACCTTC
cdr3_aa: CASRPPGSNYGYTF
v_call: TRBV28
j_call: TRBJ1-2
d_call: .
clone_size: .

cdr3_nt: TGTGCCAGCAGCGTGACAGGGGCTGTCGACTACGAGCAGTACTTC
cdr3_aa: CASSVTGAVDYEQYF
v_call: TRBV9
j_call: TRBJ2-7
d_call: TRBD1
clone_size: once

cdr3_nt: TGCGCCAGCAGCTCGGGAGTCAGAGATACGCAGTATTTT
cdr3_aa: CASSSGVRDTQYF
v_call: TRBV5-1
j_call: TRBJ2-3
d_call: .
clone_size: .

cdr3_nt: TGTGCCAGCAAGCGCCAGGGCGGCACAGATACGCAGTATTTT
cdr3_aa: CASKRQGGTDTQYF
v_call: TRBV2
j_call: TRBJ2-3
d_call: .
clone_size: .

cdr3_nt: TGTGCCAACCCGGGGAGGGGGAACTATGGCTACACCTTC
cdr3_aa: CANPGRGNYGYTF
v_call: TRBV19
j_call: TRBJ1-2
d_call: .
clone_size: once

cdr3_nt: TGTGCCAGCAGAACGGGACTCTCAGCCTACGAGCAGTACTTC
cdr3_aa: CASRTGLSAYEQYF
v_call: TRBV28
j_call: TRBJ2-7
d_call: .
clone_size: once

cdr3_nt: TGCGCCAGCAGCGTCCCGACAGGGACCTACGAGCAGTACTTC
cdr3_aa: CASSVPTGTYEQYF
v_call: TRBV5-1
j_call: TRBJ2-7
d_call: TRBD1
clone_size: .

cdr3_nt: TGTGCCAGCAGTGAAGTTACAGGGCCCCAAGCCTATGGCTACACCTTC
cdr3_aa: CASSEVTGPQAYGYTF
v_call: TRBV6-1
j_call: TRBJ1-2
d_call: .
clone_size: few

cdr3_nt: TGTGCCAGCAGTGGAGGAGTCGATACTGAAGCTTTCTTT
cdr3_aa: CASSGGVDTEAFF
v_call: TRBV25-1
j_call: TRBJ1-1
d_call: .
clone_size: .

cdr3_nt: TGTGCCAGCAGGGGCGGGTACCACAATGAGCAGTTCTTC
cdr3_aa: CASRGGYHNEQFF
v_call: TRBV2
j_call: TRBJ2-1
d_call: .
clone_size: .

cdr3_nt: TGTGCCAGCAGCCGGGGACTGTACGAGCAGTACTTC
cdr3_aa: CASSRGLYEQYF
v_call: TRBV7-2
j_call: TRBJ2-7
d_call: .
clone_size: once

cdr3_nt: TGTGCCTGGAGTGCCCTTAACAGGGGCCACGAGCAGTACTTC
cdr3_aa: CAWSALNRGHEQYF
v_call: TRBV30
j_call: TRBJ2-7
d_call: TRBD1
clone_size: .

cdr3_nt: TGTGCCAGCAGCGCCCGGGACACCCATCAGCCCCAGCATTTT
cdr3_aa: CASSARDTHQPQHF
v_call: TRBV9
j_call: TRBJ1-5
d_call: .
clone_size: once

cdr3_nt: TGTGCCAGCAGTCCTCGTCTACAAACGGCGGTTAATGAGCAGTTCTTC
cdr3_aa: CASSPRLQTAVNEQFF
v_call: TRBV2
j_call: TRBJ2-1
d_call: .
clone_size: .

cdr3_nt: TGTGCCAGCAGTGCACTCGCGGGAGGTGGGAATGAGCAGTTCTTC
cdr3_aa: CASSALAGGGNEQFF
v_call: TRBV28
j_call: TRBJ2-1
d_call: TRBD2
clone_size: .

cdr3_nt: TGTGCCTGGAGTGTAAAGAGCTCGGGGACCCAGTACTTC
cdr3_aa: CAWSVKSSGTQYF
v_call: TRBV30
j_call: TRBJ2-5
d_call: .
clone_size: .